These 28 T cell receptor beta chains share one sample of origin, sequenced in a study of regulatory T cells in long-lasting Graves disease. CDR3-region Arm-PCR and iRepertoire HTBI primers produced the TCR beta libraries. TCRdb called the multiplex PCR reads again in MiXCR, with one record for every CDR3 protein. The data show more than 350,000 distinct CDR3 sequences, over 20% seen once. Time point noted: persistent/refractory GD, antithyroid drugs over 5 years with positive TRAb. PBMC RNA served as the TCR library source. The sample consisted of peripheral blood mononuclear cells (PBMCs), taken when the disease was refractory, from a patient treated with antithyroid drugs. The receptors stem from a female donor with Graves disease.

V and J are TRBV5-5 and TRBJ2-5; possibly TRBD1 for D (5 bases). The length of the CDR3 is 16 residues. The germline gives CDR1 SGHKS, CDR2 YYEKEE (reference sequence). The germline V and J ends were trimmed by 2 bases and 5 bases, with 19 bases remaining between them. In DNA form, the CDR3 reads TGTGCCAGCAGCTTAGTCCCGGCAGGTGGGGCGGAGACCCAGTACTTC. It is translated as CASSLVPAGGAETQYF.

This clonotype was seen ten or more times. V usage is TRBV9 and J usage is TRBJ2-5; 9 positions match TRBD1. The CDR3 runs 15 residues. The V segment lost 4 bases and the J segment 5 bases; nucleotides outside the gene matches: 9. CDR1 is SGDLS, CDR2 YYNGEE, per germline. CDR3 amino acids: CASSTGQGHMETQYF. CDR3 coding DNA: TGTGCCAGCAGCACGGGACAGGGCCACATGGAGACCCAGTACTTC.

This clonotype showed up many times. The gene calls are TRBV2 and TRBJ1-5; D not resolved. CDR1 and CDR2 from the germline V gene are SNHLY and FYNNEI. This CDR3 contains 12 residues. V lost 3 bases, J lost 9 bases, and 9 bases lay in between. This CDR3 is CASSDRVGPQHF. The CDR3 coding sequence is TGTGCCAGCAGTGACCGGGTCGGGCCCCAGCATTTT.

This sequence joins TRBV7-9 and TRBJ1-1, with TRBD1 identical over 8 bases. The CDR3 consists of 15 residues. Germline values: CDR1 SEHNR, CDR2 FQNEAQ (reference sequence). V was clipped by 5 bases and J by 3 bases; unmatched bases: 8. The CDR3 DNA reads TGTGCCAGCAGCCCTCGGACAGGGAGCGACACTGAAGCTTTCTTT. This encodes CASSPRTGSDTEAFF.

This clonotype was recorded once. The junction does not match germline at one end; this may be a read error. The rearrangement uses TRBV2 and TRBJ2-2; D might be TRBD2 (5 bases). The germline gives CDR1 SNHLY, CDR2 FYNNEI. The CDR3 is made up of 14 amino acids. The CDR3 reads CASSTCGYTGELVF. The CDR3 bases are TGTGCCAGCAGCACTTGCGGGTACACCGGGGAGCTGGTTTTT.

The chain carries TRBV19 and TRBJ1-2; D is ambiguous. The CDR3 is 14 amino acids. CDR1 is LNHDA and CDR2 is SQIVND in the germline V gene (reference sequence). V was trimmed by 1 base and J by 4 bases, leaving 10 bases between them. In nucleotides, the CDR3 is TGTGCCAGTAGTATAGTTACAGACGGCTATGGCTACACCTTC. It codes for CASSIVTDGYGYTF.

The chain employs TRBV20-1 and TRBJ1-5; TRBD1 matches 9 bases. V trimming: 3 bases; J trimming: 4 bases; junction bases outside the gene matches: 7. The germline V gene has CDR1 DFQATT and CDR2 SNEGSKA (reference sequence). This CDR3 comprises 15 residues. In nucleotides, the CDR3 is TGCAGTGCTAGGGGACAGGGTAGTGGAAATCAGCCCCAGCATTTT. Residues: CSARGQGSGNQPQHF.

The table lists this clonotype with many counts. The chain uses TRBV30 and TRBJ1-1; D not certain. Germline V gene data show CDR1 as GTSNPN and CDR2 as SVGIG (reference sequence). The V gene lost 6 bases and the J gene lost 0 bases, with 5 bases spanning the gap. The CDR3 is made up of 11 amino acids. Written as DNA, the CDR3 is TGTGCCTGTGAGTTGAACACTGAAGCTTTCTTT. This translates into CACELNTEAFF.

The V call is TRBV7-9, the J call TRBJ2-3, with a weak D call TRBD2 (5 bases). The CDR3 has 14 residues. V lost 5 bases and J 0 bases, leaving 9 bases between the germline ends. CDR1 is SEHNR and CDR2 is FQNEAQ in the germline V gene (reference sequence). The DNA for the CDR3 is TGTGCCAGCAGCATTAGCGAAAGCACAGATACGCAGTATTTT. Protein product: CASSISESTDTQYF. Full variable domain (outside the CDR3, taken from reference TRBV7-9 and TRBJ2-3): DTGVSQNPRHKITKRGQNVTFRCDPISEHNRLYWYRQTLGQGPEFLTYFQNEAQLEKSRLLSDRFSAERPKGSFSTLEIQRTEQGDSAMYLCASSISESTDTQYFGPGTRLTVL.

This clonotype was counted a few times. The V call is TRBV5-6, the J call TRBJ2-2; 9 bases are a match to TRBD1. Germline-derived CDR1 and CDR2 are SGHDT and YYEEEE. V lost 3 bases, J lost 3 bases, and 3 bases stayed unmatched. The CDR3 contains 15 residues. The CDR3 DNA sequence: TGTGCCAGCAGCTGGACAGGGGCGGACACCGGGGAGCTGTTTTTT. Residues: CASSWTGADTGELFF.

This clonotype has more than one count but fewer than ten. The chain couples TRBV9 to TRBJ2-5; D might be TRBD1 or TRBD2, each matching 5 bases. CDR1 is SGDLS, CDR2 YYNGEE, per germline. Trimming cost V 0 bases and J 4 bases, with 16 bases left between them. The CDR3 runs 16 residues. CDR3: CASSVEGLAKGETQYF. CDR3 coding DNA: TGTGCCAGCAGCGTAGAGGGGCTAGCTAAAGGAGAGACCCAGTACTTC.

This clonotype was observed at least ten times. The chain couples TRBV3-1 to TRBJ1-6; a possible D gene is TRBD1 (5 bases). Germline values: CDR1 LGHDT, CDR2 YNNKEL (reference sequence). CDR3 length equals 12 residues. V lost 4 bases, J lost 7 bases, and 5 bases lay in between. The CDR3 protein is CASSPGNSPLHF. The CDR3 DNA sequence: TGTGCCAGCAGCCCAGGGAATTCACCCCTCCACTTT. The full variable domain, its missing parts supplied by reference TRBV3-1 and TRBJ1-6, is DTAVSQTPKYLVTQMGNDKSIKCEQNLGHDTMYWYKQDSKKFLKIMFSYNNKELIINETVPNRFSPKSPDKAHLNLHINSLELGDSAVYFCASSPGNSPLHFGNGTRLTVT.

V usage is TRBV5-4 and J usage is TRBJ2-7, with D possibly TRBD2 on 6 matching bases. Per germline, CDR1 SGHNT and CDR2 YYREEE (reference sequence). CDR3 length: 15 amino acids. Trimming removed 3 bases from V and 5 bases from J, with 18 bases in between. The CDR3 sequence is CASSSGGAGTHEQYF. The DNA of the CDR3 is TGTGCCAGCAGCTCTGGAGGGGCAGGGACCCACGAGCAGTACTTC.

There are a few counts of this clonotype. The chain links TRBV5-5 to TRBJ1-2, with unresolved D. The germline V gene has CDR1 SGHKS and CDR2 YYEKEE (reference sequence). Trimming took 0 bases from V and 8 from J, leaving 20 bases between them. The CDR3 loop spans 16 amino acids. The CDR3 region is CASSLGVVPSSGGYTF. The CDR3 DNA sequence: TGTGCCAGCAGCTTGGGGGTAGTGCCCTCAAGCGGAGGCTACACCTTC.

This clonotype has a count of ten or more. The rearrangement uses TRBV20-1 and TRBJ1-5; D might be TRBD1 (6 bases). V dropped 4 bases and J dropped 2 bases, with 15 bases sitting between them. Germline lookup yields CDR1 DFQATT and CDR2 SNEGSKA (reference sequence). The CDR3 sequence is 15 residues long. CDR3 region: CSATIQGGGNQPQHF. CDR3 nucleotides: TGCAGTGCTACAATACAGGGAGGAGGCAATCAGCCCCAGCATTTT.

The chain employs TRBV20-1 and TRBJ2-2; 10 bases are shared with TRBD1. With V trimmed by 0 bases and J by 6 bases, 10 bases remained unmatched. Germline V gene lookup returns CDR1 DFQATT and CDR2 SNEGSKA (reference sequence). The length of the CDR3 is 17 residues. CDR3 sequence reads: CSARDHRGQGFSGELFF. The CDR3 DNA sequence: TGCAGTGCTAGAGATCACAGGGGACAGGGGTTTTCCGGGGAGCTGTTTTTT.

Here the CDR3 reads CAWRRQGVTEAFF. The CDR3 DNA is TGTGCCTGGAGGAGACAGGGGGTCACTGAAGCTTTCTTT. The rearrangement joins TRBV30 to TRBJ1-1, with 9 positions matching TRBD1. Unmatched junction bases numbered 3, after V lost 3 bases and J lost 4 bases. Germline V gene data show CDR1 as GTSNPN and CDR2 as SVGIG (reference sequence). This CDR3 spans 13 amino acids.

This clonotype was observed at least ten times. Here the CDR3 reads CASSLPPQVEQYF. The CDR3 bases are TGTGCCAGCAGTTTACCGCCACAAGTTGAGCAGTACTTC. The chain has TRBV28 and TRBJ2-7; D is unclear. With 2 bases removed from V and 7 bases from J, the gap between germline ends came to 12 bases. CDR1 is MDHEN and CDR2 is SYDVKM in the germline V gene. The CDR3 length is 13 residues.

DNA for the CDR3: TGCGCCAGCAGCTCCACAGGGGGCTTATGGGAGACCCAGTACTTC. This codes for CASSSTGGLWETQYF. V is TRBV4-1 and J is TRBJ2-5, with 9 bases identical to TRBD1. V trimming: 5 bases; J trimming: 5 bases; junction bases outside the gene matches: 9. This CDR3 is built from 15 residues. Germline CDR1 reads MGHRA; CDR2 reads YSYEKL.

This sequence joins TRBV18 and TRBJ2-1; TRBD2 might be the D (6 bases). V lost 0 bases and J lost 0, with 9 bases in between. The length of the CDR3 is 16 residues. Germline assignment: CDR1 KGHSH and CDR2 LQKENI. DNA of the CDR3: TGTGCCAGCTCACCACCAGGCGGGACCTCCTACAATGAGCAGTTCTTC. Translating gives CASSPPGGTSYNEQFF.

This clonotype was counted only a few times. The rearrangement uses TRBV9 and TRBJ2-7; D remains ambiguous. The CDR3 length is 15 residues. Trimming stripped 1 base from V and 6 bases from J, with 17 bases between. Germline V gene lookup returns CDR1 SGDLS and CDR2 YYNGEE. The DNA for the CDR3 is TGTGCCAGCAGCGTAAGTCCCCAAGCCAGCTCCGAGCAGTACTTC. This sequence encodes CASSVSPQASSEQYF.

This clonotype was detected many times. The V call is TRBV6-5, the J call TRBJ1-2; 8 bases are a match to TRBD1. CDR3 size: 14 residues. Germline CDR1 MNHEY, CDR2 SVGAGI. Unmatched junction bases numbered 7, after V lost 4 bases and J lost 6 bases. The CDR3 nucleotides read TGTGCCAGCAGTTGGGTTGCAGGGGGCAATGGCTACACCTTC. Translated: CASSWVAGGNGYTF.

For this clonotype: A much larger clone lies a single base off, so this may be a read error. This likely comes from a read error, as the CDR3 has no conserved phenylalanine or tryptophan at its end. This chain connects TRBV10-3 to TRBJ2-7, with no clear D. V dropped 1 base and J dropped 1 base, with 11 bases sitting between them. Germline-derived CDR1 and CDR2 are ENHRY and SYGVKD. There are 15 residues in the CDR3. The CDR3 is CAISELENSSYEQYS. The CDR3 DNA sequence: TGTGCCATCAGTGAGTTAGAGAATTCATCCTACGAGCAGTACTCC.

This clonotype has at least ten counts. The V call is TRBV6-2 or TRBV6-3, the J call TRBJ2-4, with D possibly matching TRBD1 (5 bases). This CDR3 comprises 11 residues. Trimming took 7 bases from V and 8 from J, leaving 9 bases between them. The germline CDR1 and CDR2 sequences are MNHEY and SVGEGT. Here the CDR3 reads CASTQGDIQYF. In DNA form, the CDR3 reads TGTGCCAGCACGCAAGGGGACATTCAGTACTTC.

This chain joins TRBV15 and TRBJ1-5, with 7 bases identical to TRBD1. V gave up 0 bases and J gave up 10 bases; unmatched junction bases: 9. Germline values: CDR1 LNHNV, CDR2 YYDKDF (reference sequence). CDR3 length equals 15 residues. The CDR3 DNA follows: TGTGCCACCAGCAGAGAGAATACCGACAGGGCTCCCCAGCATTTT. The encoded protein is CATSRENTDRAPQHF.

This clonotype was found a few times. V is TRBV5-1 and J is TRBJ1-1; D is perhaps TRBD1 (6 bases). Germline V lookup: CDR1 SGHRS, CDR2 YFSETQ. V lost 0 bases and J lost 5, with 11 bases in between. The CDR3 extends over 14 amino acids. CDR3 in DNA: TGCGCCAGCAGCTTGGAGGGACACAAGACTGAAGCTTTCTTT. It is translated as CASSLEGHKTEAFF.

This clonotype was recorded many times. The chain uses TRBV28 and TRBJ2-7, with 7 positions matching TRBD1. V lost 7 bases, J lost 6 bases, and 9 bases stayed unmatched. The V gene's germline CDR1 is MDHEN and CDR2 SYDVKM. The CDR3 loop spans 13 amino acids. This CDR3 reads CASIKGALGEQYF. The CDR3, as DNA: TGTGCCAGCATAAAGGGGGCTCTAGGCGAGCAGTACTTC.

This clonotype was seen ten or more times. The chain recombines TRBV18 with TRBJ2-2, with 14 bases lining up with TRBD2. The germline V gene encodes CDR1 KGHSH and CDR2 LQKENI. V dropped 0 bases and J dropped 6; count of bases not matched to a gene: 0. CDR3 length equals 16 residues. CDR3 sequence reads: CASSPPGLAGAGELFF. CDR3 in DNA: TGTGCCAGCTCACCACCGGGACTAGCGGGAGCCGGGGAGCTGTTTTTT.